Below are 4 T cell receptor beta chains sequenced from a single sample in a study of glioma-infiltrating T cells. Amplification of TCR alpha and beta CDR3 regions from RNA used iRepertoire nested multiplex PCR. TCRdb used MiXCR to reprocess the multiplex PCR reads, holding one entry per CDR3 protein. The sample carries about 89,000 distinct CDR3 sequences, about 23% recorded once. The sequenced sample consisted of glioma tissue, nonneoplastic brain tissue, or PBMCs (not recorded which). Source of these receptors: a human donor with low-grade glioma or glioblastoma, undergoing nonglioma brain surgery, or in good health (not recorded which).

This clonotype was detected many times. The rearrangement uses TRBV7-2 and TRBJ1-5; no definite D call. CDR3 size: 17 residues. V lost 1 base and J lost 3, with 16 bases in between. Germline loops: CDR1 SGHTA, CDR2 FQGNSA. The DNA for the CDR3 is TGTGCCAGCAGCTTAGGATCCCCTCTTGAAGCCAATCAGCCCCAGCATTTT. Translation: CASSLGSPLEANQPQHF.

This clonotype showed up many times. J is TRBJ1-1 and V is TRBV20-1, with D unresolved. V dropped 5 bases and J dropped 4 bases, with 11 bases sitting between them. Germline CDR1 reads DFQATT; CDR2 reads SNEGSKA (reference sequence). The CDR3 runs to 12 residues. The CDR3 here is CSAYSGSTEAFF. The CDR3 region has the DNA TGCAGTGCTTATTCCGGGAGCACTGAAGCTTTCTTT.

This chain links TRBV2 with TRBJ1-5; D not certain. The length of the CDR3 is 15 residues. Germline lookup yields CDR1 SNHLY and CDR2 FYNNEI. V was cut by 3 bases and J by 2 bases, with 11 bases left in between. CDR3 protein: CASSERETRNQPQHF. The CDR3 bases are TGTGCCAGCAGTGAGCGGGAAACCCGCAATCAGCCCCAGCATTTT.

The sample holds many counts of this clonotype. This rearrangement joins TRBV7-8 to TRBJ2-5; 7 positions match TRBD2. This CDR3 has 15 amino acids. Germline V lookup: CDR1 SGHVS, CDR2 FQNEAQ. V lost 3 bases to trimming and J lost 2 bases; unmatched junction nucleotides: 6. CDR3 residues: CASSFVMGGQETQYF. The CDR3 bases are TGTGCCAGCAGCTTTGTCATGGGAGGGCAAGAGACCCAGTACTTC. The whole variable domain, filled in from reference TRBV7-8 and TRBJ2-5, reads GAGVSQSPRYKVAKRGQDVALRCDPISGHVSLFWYQQALGQGPEFLTYFQNEAQLDKSGLPSDRFFAERPEGSVSTLKIQRTQQEDSAVYLCASSFVMGGQETQYFGPGTRLLVL.